Here is one T cell receptor beta chain with its context. The target of this receptor is not known. No qualities accompany the bases; no much larger clone lies one base away. Taken from cysteine to phenylalanine, the CDR3 has 15 residues. Of the read, only the CDR3 DNA is kept; its 45 bases are in frame from base 1. V trim: 3 bases; J trim: 4 bases; unmatched bases: 3. CDR1 SNHLY and CDR2 FYNNEI are derived from the germline V gene. Library preparation employed the immunoSEQ multiplex PCR assay. The study's processing was this. A statistical classification framework was built to diagnose cytomegalovirus status from the catalog of TCR beta chain sequences. Drawn from immuneACCESS, this table holds only the in-frame rearrangements with V and J called that TCRdb kept. Clones are partly lost; checked studies trace under half to an unresolved V gene and leave the rest unexplained. D and trimming were read from the DNA, whereas the V and J calls and clone size are those reported in that table. Recorded for this sample are 150,000 to 250,000 clones; more than 65% of them occurred a single time. In total, the top ten clones hold around 15% of the sample.

The data were obtained in a study of cytomegalovirus exposure and HLA in healthy donors (dated by TCRdb to between 2016 and 2019). General notes on the study: A later analysis indicated that the 120 or so validation repertoires were generated on the platform also employed for the 700 or so repertoires of the first cohort. Besides the first cohort of roughly 700 subjects, a separate validation cohort made up of over 100 different subjects was used. The study aimed to test whether cataloging public T cell receptors could reveal signatures of past pathogen exposure. To predict cytomegalovirus infection status, the study brought together high-throughput TCR immunosequencing, statistical association of individual TCRs with disease status, and machine learning. The study at large found these results: Across donors, most TCR sequences were observed very rarely, whereas some public TCRs were present in many individuals. In a later analysis, TCRs clustered in the first cohort were found to also tend to co-occur in the 120 or so validation repertoires, with around 94% of cluster scores above 0. According to the authors, the approach could potentially be generalized to other disease states and immunological phenotypes. A few of the identified cytomegalovirus-associated TCR beta chains were confirmed in vitro to be specific for cytomegalovirus antigens. In the study, about 150 TCR beta chains were listed as associated with cytomegalovirus. The classifier was reported to diagnose cytomegalovirus status with high specificity and sensitivity in both the original and validation cohorts. A later analysis lacked HLA typing for the validation cohort, so it scored co-occurrence in that cohort across all 120 or so repertoires.

Donors formed part of the validation cohort, which comprised 120 subjects and was distinct from the first cohort of fewer than 750 subjects. This TCR was recovered from a woman in her 30s in good health and CMV-seropositive. The sequencing sample was made of PBMCs. The rearrangement joined TRBV2 to TRBJ2-6; 7 central nucleotides agree with TRBD1. The DNA reads as follows: TGTGCCAGCAGTGAGACAGGGCCGGGGGCCAACGTCCTGACTTTC. It translates to CASSETGPGANVLTF.